The 14 T cell receptor beta chains given below trace back to one sample, sequenced in a study of blood T cell repertoires in COVID-19 (TCRdb year 2020). The library was produced with the immunoSEQ multiplex PCR assay. The table was pulled from immuneACCESS by TCRdb, which kept in-frame rearrangements only. Such tables lose some clones; where checked, under half of the loss comes from unresolved V genes, and the rest has no known cause. The sample includes about 410,000 clones, with 86% observed a single time. The ten largest clones represent approximately 1.4% of the sample. Specimen: peripheral blood. The receptor source for this set is a woman in her twenties or thirties with active or convalescent COVID-19.

The J gene is TRBJ1-5, the V gene TRBV6-2 or TRBV6-3; perhaps TRBD1 as D (6 bases). CDR3 length: 14 residues. The germline V gene has CDR1 MNHEY and CDR2 SVGEGT. V was pared by 5 bases and J by 2 bases, with 10 bases between. The CDR3 is CASSGRQGNQPQHF. CDR3 bases: TGTGCCAGCAGTGGACGACAGGGCAATCAGCCCCAGCATTTT.

Only a few counts were recorded for this clone. This chain connects TRBV7-9 to TRBJ2-7, with 8 bases identical to TRBD2. CDR1 and CDR2 (germline): SEHNR, FQNEAQ (reference sequence). The CDR3 has 13 amino acids. J gave up 6 bases and V 0 bases, and 1 base lay outside the gene matches. In DNA, the CDR3 is TGTGCCAGCAGCTTAGCGAGCGGGGGCGAGCAGTACTTC. Translated: CASSLASGGEQYF.

A remark on this clone: Within the sample, other DNA sequences also encode this same CDR3. The V call is TRBV5-1, the J call TRBJ2-2; 10 bases fit TRBD1. The trim removed 2 bases at V and 0 bases at J, leaving 1 base unmatched. The CDR3 totals 16 residues. Germline CDR1 reads SGHRS; CDR2 reads YFSETQ. CDR3 amino acids: CASSLGQGANTGELFF. The CDR3 bases are TGCGCCAGCAGCTTAGGACAGGGGGCGAACACCGGGGAGCTGTTTTTT.

This chain connects TRBV6-1 to TRBJ1-2; tentative D call: TRBD1 (6 bases). Germline values: CDR1 MNHNS, CDR2 SASEGT. CDR3 length: 15 residues. Trimming left V 1 base short and J 2 bases short, with 11 bases between. The CDR3 spells CASSEGGTGNYGYTF. The CDR3 nucleotides are TGTGCCAGCAGTGAAGGGGGAACAGGGAACTATGGCTACACCTTC.

The rearrangement uses TRBV4-1 and TRBJ2-2; 10 bases agree with TRBD2. The CDR3 contains 18 residues. V lost 0 bases to trimming and J lost 7 bases; unmatched junction nucleotides: 11. Germline CDR1 reads MGHRA; CDR2 reads YSYEKL. Here the CDR3 reads CASSQEVLAGDQNGELFF. DNA of the CDR3: TGCGCCAGCAGCCAAGAAGTCCTAGCGGGAGATCAGAACGGGGAGCTGTTTTTT.

V and J are TRBV10-3 and TRBJ2-1; TRBD1 matches 8 bases. The germline CDR1 and CDR2 sequences are ENHRY and SYGVKD. CDR3 length: 14 amino acids. J gave up 6 bases and V 5 bases, and 6 bases lay outside the gene matches. CDR3: CAISPDRVGNEQFF. CDR3 nucleotides: TGTGCCATCAGTCCGGACAGGGTTGGCAATGAGCAGTTCTTC.

In regard to this clone: At one boundary the junction diverges from the germline segment, which might be a read error. The same CDR3 can be traced to other DNA sequences in this sample. The chain recombines TRBV6-1 with TRBJ1-5; D may be TRBD1 (5 bases). Germline CDR1 and CDR2: MNHNS and SASEGT. The length of the CDR3 is 13 residues. The CDR3 reads CASSEQGDQPQHF. CDR3 coding DNA: TGTGCCAGCAGTGAACAGGGTGACCAGCCTCAGCATTTT.

This clone was seen only a few times. This chain joins TRBV15 and TRBJ2-3; TRBD2 agrees at 8 bases. V shed 2 bases and J 3 bases; nucleotides not matched to a gene: 4. CDR3 length: 15 amino acids. Germline V gives CDR1 LNHNV, CDR2 YYDKDF (reference sequence). The CDR3 loop reads CATSRSGSGTDTQYF. The CDR3, as DNA: TGTGCCACCAGCAGAAGCGGGAGTGGGACAGATACGCAGTATTTT.

The chain combines TRBV11-2 with TRBJ2-1; 14 nucleotides align to TRBD2. This CDR3 comprises 19 residues. The germline CDR1 and CDR2 sequences are SGHAT and FQNNGV. V lost 3 bases and J lost 1; bases outside the gene matches: 8. The CDR3 sequence: CASSFRLAGGPSSYNEQFF. The CDR3 DNA follows: TGTGCCAGCAGCTTCCGACTAGCGGGAGGGCCCTCGTCCTACAATGAGCAGTTCTTC.

The chain is built from TRBV6-2 or TRBV6-3 and TRBJ2-1, with D possibly being TRBD2 (6 bases). Trimming shortened V by 6 bases and J by 15 bases, and 21 bases separated the two germline ends. Germline V lookup: CDR1 MNHEY, CDR2 SVGEGT. The CDR3 runs 13 residues. The CDR3, as DNA: TGTGCCAGCAGCCCCGACGCGGGGCCCGATGGGTTCTTC. Its translation: CASSPDAGPDGFF.

The rearrangement links TRBV7-8 to TRBJ2-5; TRBD2 matches at 16 bases. Unmatched junction bases numbered 10, after V lost 3 bases and J lost 9 bases. The CDR3 consists of 17 residues. From germline, CDR1 is SGHVS and CDR2 FQNEAQ. The CDR3 sequence: CASSLGLAGGRLGAQYF. CDR3 DNA sequence: TGTGCCAGCAGCTTGGGACTAGCGGGGGGGCGGCTTGGGGCCCAGTACTTC.

The genes are TRBV29-1 and TRBJ1-1; 11 nucleotides agree with TRBD1. CDR1 and CDR2 (germline): SQVTM, ANQGSEA. V gave up 7 bases and J gave up 1 base; unmatched junction bases: 5. The CDR3 is made up of 14 amino acids. In nucleotides, the CDR3 is TGCAGCGGTACCGGGACAGGGGGGAACACTGAAGCTTTCTTT. Protein sequence: CSGTGTGGNTEAFF.

The genes are TRBV5-1 and TRBJ2-2; no definite D call. The CDR3 loop spans 16 amino acids. CDR1 is SGHRS, CDR2 YFSETQ, per germline. V lost 4 bases and J lost 5, with 18 bases in between. For the CDR3, the DNA is TGCGCCAGCAGCCCACTACTAAACACGGAGACCGGGGAGCTGTTTTTT. Protein: CASSPLLNTETGELFF.

This chain uses TRBV28 with TRBJ1-2; a possible D gene is TRBD1 (6 bases). The CDR3 sequence is 16 residues long. V was pared by 6 bases and J by 4 bases, with 21 bases between. Germline lookup yields CDR1 MDHEN and CDR2 SYDVKM. CDR3 residues: CASRPSGTRRGYGYTF. CDR3 bases: TGTGCCAGCAGACCCTCCGGGACACGGCGAGGCTATGGCTACACCTTC.